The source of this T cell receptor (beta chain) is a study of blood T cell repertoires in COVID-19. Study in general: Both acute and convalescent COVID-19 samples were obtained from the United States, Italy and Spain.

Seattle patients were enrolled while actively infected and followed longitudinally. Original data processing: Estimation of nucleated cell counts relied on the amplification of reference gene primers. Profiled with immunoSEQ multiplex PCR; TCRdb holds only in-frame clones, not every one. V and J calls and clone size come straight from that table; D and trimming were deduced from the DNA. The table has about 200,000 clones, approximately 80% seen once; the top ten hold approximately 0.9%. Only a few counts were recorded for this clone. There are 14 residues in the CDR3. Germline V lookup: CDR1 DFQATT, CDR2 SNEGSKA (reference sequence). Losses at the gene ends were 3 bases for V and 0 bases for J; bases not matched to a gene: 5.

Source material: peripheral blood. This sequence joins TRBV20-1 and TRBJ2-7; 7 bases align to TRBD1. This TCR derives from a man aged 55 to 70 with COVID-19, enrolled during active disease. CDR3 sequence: CSASNRGPSYEQYF. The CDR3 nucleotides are TGCAGTGCTAGTAACAGGGGACCCTCCTACGAGCAGTACTTC.